This T cell receptor (beta chain) comes out of a study of PD-1 blockade in mismatch repair-deficient tumors. On the study more broadly: Enrolled about 2012-2016, patients had progressing, pretreated mismatch repair-deficient cancers of around twelve types.

Generated by immunoSEQ multiplex PCR, the TCRdb table keeps only in-frame clones and is missing some. Here the sample spans approximately 50,000 clones, more than 75% being singletons. Study outcomes and limitations: After pembrolizumab, tumor-resident clones rose rapidly, then generally contracted before radiologic responses.

V lost 1 base to trimming and J lost 5 bases, with 8 bases between them. CDR1 SGHNT and CDR2 YENEEA come from the germline V gene. This CDR3 region has 13 residues. About this clone itself: Its antigen is currently unknown.

This rearrangement joins TRBV11-3 to TRBJ1-1; D unclear. The sample consisted of peripheral blood, taken 4 weeks after starting pembrolizumab. This sequence was found in an adult with mismatch repair-deficient cancer. Here the CDR3 reads CASSLARATEAFF. CDR3 coding DNA: TGTGCCAGCAGCTTAGCTAGGGCGACTGAAGCTTTCTTT.